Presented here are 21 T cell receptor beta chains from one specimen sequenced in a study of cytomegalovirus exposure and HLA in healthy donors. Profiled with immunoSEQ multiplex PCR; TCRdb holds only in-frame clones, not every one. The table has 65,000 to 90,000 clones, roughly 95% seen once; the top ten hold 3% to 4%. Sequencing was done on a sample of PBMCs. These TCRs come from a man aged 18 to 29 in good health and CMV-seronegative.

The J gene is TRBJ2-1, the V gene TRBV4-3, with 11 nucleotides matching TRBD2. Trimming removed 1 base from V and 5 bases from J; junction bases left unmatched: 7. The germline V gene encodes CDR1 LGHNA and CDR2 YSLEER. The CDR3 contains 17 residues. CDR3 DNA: TGCGCCAGCAGCCAAGGGAATAGCGGGGGGGCCAACAATGAGCAGTTCTTC. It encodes CASSQGNSGGANNEQFF.

The CDR3 sequence: CASTLGGVGGYGYTF. The DNA for the CDR3 is TGCGCCAGCACCTTAGGGGGGGTTGGTGGCTATGGCTACACCTTC. The chain couples TRBV5-1 to TRBJ1-2, with a possible D match to TRBD1 (6 bases). V dropped 6 bases and J dropped 4 bases, with 19 bases sitting between them. The CDR3 extends over 15 amino acids. Germline CDR1 is SGHRS and CDR2 is YFSETQ.

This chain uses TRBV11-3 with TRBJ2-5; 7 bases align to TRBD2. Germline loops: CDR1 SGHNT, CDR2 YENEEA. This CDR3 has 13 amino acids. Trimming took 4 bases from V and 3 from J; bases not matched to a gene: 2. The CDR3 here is CASSSRGEETQYF. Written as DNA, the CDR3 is TGTGCCAGCAGCTCACGGGGGGAAGAGACCCAGTACTTC. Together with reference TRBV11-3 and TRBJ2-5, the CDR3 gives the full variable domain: EAGVVQSPRYKIIEKKQPVAFWCNPISGHNTLYWYLQNLGQGPELLIRYENEEAVDDSQLPKDRFSAERLKGVDSTLKIQPAELGDSAVYLCASSSRGEETQYFGPGTRLLVL.

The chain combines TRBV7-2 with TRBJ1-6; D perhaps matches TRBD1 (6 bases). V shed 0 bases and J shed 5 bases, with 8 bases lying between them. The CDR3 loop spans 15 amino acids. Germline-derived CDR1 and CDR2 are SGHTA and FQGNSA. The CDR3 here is CASSLAQGNNSPLHF. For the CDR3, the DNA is TGTGCCAGCAGCTTAGCACAGGGAAATAATTCACCCCTCCACTTT.

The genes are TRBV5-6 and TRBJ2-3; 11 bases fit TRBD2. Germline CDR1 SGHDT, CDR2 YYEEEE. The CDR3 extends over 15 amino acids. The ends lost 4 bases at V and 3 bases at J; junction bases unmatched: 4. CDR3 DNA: TGTGCCAGCAGCAAACTAGCGGGGGCGACAGATACGCAGTATTTT. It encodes CASSKLAGATDTQYF.

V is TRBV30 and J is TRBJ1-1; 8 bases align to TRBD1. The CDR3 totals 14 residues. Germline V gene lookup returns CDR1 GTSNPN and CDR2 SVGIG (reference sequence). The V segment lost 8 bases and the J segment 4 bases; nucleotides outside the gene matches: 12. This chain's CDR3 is CAHHGGQGATEAFF. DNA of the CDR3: TGTGCCCATCACGGAGGGCAGGGGGCCACTGAAGCTTTCTTT.

Here the CDR3 reads CASSKDRTFDPSGYTF. In DNA, the CDR3 is TGCGCCAGCAGCAAGGACAGAACTTTCGACCCGTCTGGCTACACCTTC. The chain is built from TRBV5-1 and TRBJ1-2, with D maybe TRBD1 (6 bases). There are 16 residues in the CDR3. Germline lookup yields CDR1 SGHRS and CDR2 YFSETQ. V was clipped by 4 bases and J by 7 bases, with 23 bases between them.

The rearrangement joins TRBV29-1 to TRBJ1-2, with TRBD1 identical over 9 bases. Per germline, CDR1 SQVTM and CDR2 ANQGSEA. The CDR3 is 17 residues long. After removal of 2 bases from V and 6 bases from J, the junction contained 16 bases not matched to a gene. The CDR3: CSVEPTAGDRENDGYTF. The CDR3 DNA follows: TGCAGCGTTGAACCCACAGCTGGGGACAGGGAGAATGATGGCTACACCTTC.

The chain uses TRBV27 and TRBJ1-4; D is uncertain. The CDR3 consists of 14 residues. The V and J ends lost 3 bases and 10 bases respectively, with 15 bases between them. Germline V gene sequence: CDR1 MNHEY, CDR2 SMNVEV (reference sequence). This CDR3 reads CASSLTRALGKLFF. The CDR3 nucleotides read TGTGCCAGCAGTTTGACCAGAGCCCTAGGAAAACTGTTTTTT.

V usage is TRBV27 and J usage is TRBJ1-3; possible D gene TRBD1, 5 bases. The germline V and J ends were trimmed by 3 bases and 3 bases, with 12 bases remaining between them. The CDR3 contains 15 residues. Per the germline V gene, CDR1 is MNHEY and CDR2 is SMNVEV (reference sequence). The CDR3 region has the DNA TGTGCCAGCAGTTTGACAGCGTCCAGTGGAAACACCATATATTTT. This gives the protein CASSLTASSGNTIYF.

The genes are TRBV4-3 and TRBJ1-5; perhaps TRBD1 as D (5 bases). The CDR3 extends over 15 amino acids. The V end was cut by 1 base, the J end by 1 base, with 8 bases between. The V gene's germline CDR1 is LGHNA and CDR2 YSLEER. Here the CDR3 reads CASSQVEGSNQPQHF. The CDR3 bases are TGCGCCAGCAGCCAAGTGGAGGGGAGCAATCAGCCCCAGCATTTT.

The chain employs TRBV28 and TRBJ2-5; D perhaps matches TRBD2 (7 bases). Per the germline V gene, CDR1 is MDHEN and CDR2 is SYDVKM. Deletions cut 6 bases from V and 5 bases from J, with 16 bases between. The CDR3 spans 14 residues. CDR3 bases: TGTGCCAGCAGCCCCGTCGGGGGGCTGGAGACCCAGTACTTC. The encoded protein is CASSPVGGLETQYF.

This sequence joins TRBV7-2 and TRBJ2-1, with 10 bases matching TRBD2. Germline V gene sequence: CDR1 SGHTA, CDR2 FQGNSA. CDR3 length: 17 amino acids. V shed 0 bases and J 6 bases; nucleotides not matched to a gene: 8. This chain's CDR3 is CASSLALVLAGFNEQFF. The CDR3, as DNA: TGTGCCAGCAGCTTAGCGTTAGTACTAGCGGGGTTCAATGAGCAGTTCTTC. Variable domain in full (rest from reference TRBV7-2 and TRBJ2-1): GAGVSQSPSNKVTEKGKDVELRCDPISGHTALYWYRQSLGQGLEFLIYFQGNSAPDKSGLPSDRFSAERTGGSVSTLTIQRTQQEDSAVYLCASSLALVLAGFNEQFFGPGTRLTVL.

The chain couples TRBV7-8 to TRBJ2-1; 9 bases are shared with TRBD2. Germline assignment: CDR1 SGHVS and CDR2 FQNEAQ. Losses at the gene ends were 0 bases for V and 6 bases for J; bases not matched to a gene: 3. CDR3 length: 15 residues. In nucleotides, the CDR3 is TGTGCCAGCAGCTTAGCCAGCGGGGGGATCAATGAGCAGTTCTTC. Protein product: CASSLASGGINEQFF.

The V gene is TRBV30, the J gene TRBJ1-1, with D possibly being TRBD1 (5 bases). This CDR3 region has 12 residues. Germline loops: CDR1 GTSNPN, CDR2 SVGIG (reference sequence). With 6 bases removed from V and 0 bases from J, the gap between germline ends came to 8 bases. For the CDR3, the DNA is TGTGCCTGTGGACACCTGAACACTGAAGCTTTCTTT. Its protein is CACGHLNTEAFF. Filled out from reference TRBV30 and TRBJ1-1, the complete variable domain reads SQTIHQWPATLVQPVGSPLSLECTVEGTSNPNLYWYRQAAGRGLQLLFYSVGIGQISSEVPQNLSASRPQDRQFILSSKKLLLSDSGFYLCACGHLNTEAFFGQGTRLTVV.

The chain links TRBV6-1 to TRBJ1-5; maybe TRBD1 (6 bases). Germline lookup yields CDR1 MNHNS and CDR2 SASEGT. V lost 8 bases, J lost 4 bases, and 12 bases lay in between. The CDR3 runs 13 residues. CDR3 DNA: TGTGCCAGCCGTCAGGGGCCGAATCAGCCCCAGCATTTT. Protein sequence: CASRQGPNQPQHF.

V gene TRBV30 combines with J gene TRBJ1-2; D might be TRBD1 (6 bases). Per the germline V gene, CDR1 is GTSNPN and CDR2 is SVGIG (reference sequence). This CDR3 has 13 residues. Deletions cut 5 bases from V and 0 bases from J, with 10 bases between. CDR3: CAWEQGPNYGYTF. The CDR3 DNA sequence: TGTGCCTGGGAACAGGGACCTAACTATGGCTACACCTTC.

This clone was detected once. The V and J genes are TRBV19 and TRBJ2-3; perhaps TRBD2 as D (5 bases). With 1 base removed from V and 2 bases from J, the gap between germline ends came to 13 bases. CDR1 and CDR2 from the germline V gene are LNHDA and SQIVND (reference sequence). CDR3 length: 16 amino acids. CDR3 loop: CASSIGAAAPTDTQYF. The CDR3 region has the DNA TGTGCCAGTAGTATAGGGGCAGCGGCCCCCACAGATACGCAGTATTTT.

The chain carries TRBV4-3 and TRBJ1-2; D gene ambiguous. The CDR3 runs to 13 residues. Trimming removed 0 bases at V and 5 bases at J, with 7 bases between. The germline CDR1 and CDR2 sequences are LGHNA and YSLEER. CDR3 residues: CASSQDLAYGYTF. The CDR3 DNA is TGCGCCAGCAGCCAAGATCTAGCGTATGGCTACACCTTC.

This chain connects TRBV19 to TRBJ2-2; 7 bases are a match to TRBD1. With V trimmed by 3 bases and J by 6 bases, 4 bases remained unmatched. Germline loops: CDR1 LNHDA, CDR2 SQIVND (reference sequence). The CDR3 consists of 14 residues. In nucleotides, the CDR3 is TGTGCCAGTAGTATTACAGGGACAGCCGGGGAGCTGTTTTTT. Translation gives CASSITGTAGELFF.

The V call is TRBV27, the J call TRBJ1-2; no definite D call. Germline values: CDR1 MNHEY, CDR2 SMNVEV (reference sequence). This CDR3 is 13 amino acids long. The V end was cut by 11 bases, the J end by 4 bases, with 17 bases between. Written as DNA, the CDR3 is TGTGCCTCCCGGGGAGGGCGCGGCTATGGCTACACCTTC. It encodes CASRGGRGYGYTF.